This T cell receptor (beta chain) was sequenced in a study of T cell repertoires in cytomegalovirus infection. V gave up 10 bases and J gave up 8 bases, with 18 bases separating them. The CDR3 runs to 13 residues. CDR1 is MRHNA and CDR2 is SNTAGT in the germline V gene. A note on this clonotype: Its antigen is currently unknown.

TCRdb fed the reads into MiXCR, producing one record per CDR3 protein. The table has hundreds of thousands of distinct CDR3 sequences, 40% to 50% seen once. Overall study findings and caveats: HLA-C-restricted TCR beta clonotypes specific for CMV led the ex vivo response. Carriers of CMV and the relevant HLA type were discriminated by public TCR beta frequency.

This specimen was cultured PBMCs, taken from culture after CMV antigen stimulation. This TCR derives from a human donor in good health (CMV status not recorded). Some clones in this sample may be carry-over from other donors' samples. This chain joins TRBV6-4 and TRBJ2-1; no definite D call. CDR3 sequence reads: CATPALFWDEQFF. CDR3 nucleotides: TGTGCCACCCCAGCCCTGTTTTGGGATGAGCAGTTCTTC.